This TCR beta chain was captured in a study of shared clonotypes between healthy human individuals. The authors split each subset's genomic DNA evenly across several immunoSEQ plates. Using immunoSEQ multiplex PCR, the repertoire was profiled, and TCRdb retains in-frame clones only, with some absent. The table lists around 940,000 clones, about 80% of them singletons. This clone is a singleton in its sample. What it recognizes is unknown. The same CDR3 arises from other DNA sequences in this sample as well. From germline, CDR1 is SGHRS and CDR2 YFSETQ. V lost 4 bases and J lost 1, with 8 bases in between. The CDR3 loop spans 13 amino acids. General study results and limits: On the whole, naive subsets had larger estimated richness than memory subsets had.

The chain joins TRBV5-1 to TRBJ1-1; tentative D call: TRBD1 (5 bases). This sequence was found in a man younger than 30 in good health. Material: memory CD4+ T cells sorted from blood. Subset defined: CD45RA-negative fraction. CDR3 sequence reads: CASSLGRNTEAFF. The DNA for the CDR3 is TGCGCCAGCAGCCTGGGACGGAACACTGAAGCTTTCTTT. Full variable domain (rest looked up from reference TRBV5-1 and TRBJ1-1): KAGVTQTPRYLIKTRGQQVTLSCSPISGHRSVSWYQQTPGQGLQFLFEYFSETQRNKGNFPGRFSGRQFSNSRSEMNVSTLELGDSALYLCASSLGRNTEAFFGQGTRLTVV.